This is a list of T cell receptor beta chains from one sample in a study of chemoradiotherapy in HPV16-positive cancers. Generated by immunoSEQ multiplex PCR, the TCRdb table keeps only in-frame clones and is missing some. The top ten hold approximately 5% of the sample, which has about 4,700 clones, about three quarters seen once. The sample consisted of tumor tissue, taken from a patient who underwent chemoradiotherapy. The receptor source for this set is a human donor with HPV-associated anogenital cancer. Each CDR3 is given with its conserved first and last residue. The D gene is left open where the match is weak. Only part of the rows carry a size: once, few, many, or a class if the clone is expanded.

CDR3aa,CDR3nt,v_gene,abundance,j_gene,d_gene
CASSDWGLGTDTQYF,TGTGCCAGCAGTGATTGGGGACTAGGCACAGATACGCAGTATTTT,TRBV2,once,TRBJ2-3,TRBD2
CASSLRRTVGGTGELFF,TGTGCCAGCAGCTTAAGAAGGACCGTGGGGGGCACCGGGGAGCTGTTTTTT,TRBV7-3,NA,TRBJ2-2,NA
CSAPMNTEAFF,TGCAGTGCCCCCATGAACACTGAAGCTTTCTTT,TRBV20-1,NA,TRBJ1-1,NA
CASSLVGRQETQYF,TGCGCCAGCAGCTTGGTTGGCAGGCAAGAGACCCAGTACTTC,TRBV5-1,NA,TRBJ2-5,NA
CASSPEGRHGYTF,TGTGCCAGCTCACCAGAGGGGAGGCATGGCTACACCTTC,TRBV18,few,TRBJ1-2,NA
CSVGTALSSYEQYF,TGCAGCGTCGGGACAGCTTTAAGCTCCTACGAGCAGTACTTC,TRBV29-1,few,TRBJ2-7,TRBD1
CASSIASGGAGSYEQYF,TGTGCCAGTAGTATTGCTAGCGGGGGGGCCGGGTCCTACGAGCAGTACTTC,TRBV19,NA,TRBJ2-7,TRBD2
CASSSRKLAGGGEQFF,TGTGCCAGCAGCTCAAGGAAACTAGCGGGGGGAGGAGAGCAGTTCTTC,TRBV14,NA,TRBJ2-1,TRBD2
CASSSAGEARAGNTIYF,TGTGCCAGCAGTTCGGCAGGGGAGGCGCGGGCTGGAAACACCATATATTTT,TRBV28,once,TRBJ1-3,NA
CASSQEQEGGYTF,TGCGCCAGCAGCCAAGAACAAGAGGGTGGCTACACCTTC,TRBV4-1,NA,TRBJ1-2,NA
CASSPDRVAGQETQYF,TGTGCCAGCAGCCCGGATAGAGTAGCGGGGCAAGAGACCCAGTACTTC,TRBV28,NA,TRBJ2-5,TRBD2
CASSLQGSYEQYF,TGTGCCAGCAGCTTGCAGGGATCCTACGAGCAGTACTTC,TRBV5-4,large,TRBJ2-7,NA
CASRHPAGEKLFF,TGCGCCAGCAGACACCCCGCCGGTGAAAAACTGTTTTTT,TRBV5-1,NA,TRBJ1-4,NA
CASSQGQGFNTGELFF,TGCGCCAGCAGCCAAGGGCAGGGTTTCAACACCGGGGAGCTGTTTTTT,TRBV4-1,NA,TRBJ2-2,NA
CASSLSICRSSTSNQPQHF,TGTGCCAGCAGTTTATCGATATGCAGGAGCTCTACGAGCAATCAGCCCCAGCATTTT,TRBV27,NA,TRBJ1-5,NA
CASSPIAGGPYNEQFF,TGTGCCAGCAGCCCCATAGCGGGAGGGCCCTACAATGAGCAGTTCTTC,TRBV7-9,NA,TRBJ2-1,TRBD2
CASRPSTGENSPLHF,TGCGCCAGCAGACCCTCGACAGGGGAGAATTCACCCCTCCACTTT,TRBV5-1,NA,TRBJ1-6,TRBD1